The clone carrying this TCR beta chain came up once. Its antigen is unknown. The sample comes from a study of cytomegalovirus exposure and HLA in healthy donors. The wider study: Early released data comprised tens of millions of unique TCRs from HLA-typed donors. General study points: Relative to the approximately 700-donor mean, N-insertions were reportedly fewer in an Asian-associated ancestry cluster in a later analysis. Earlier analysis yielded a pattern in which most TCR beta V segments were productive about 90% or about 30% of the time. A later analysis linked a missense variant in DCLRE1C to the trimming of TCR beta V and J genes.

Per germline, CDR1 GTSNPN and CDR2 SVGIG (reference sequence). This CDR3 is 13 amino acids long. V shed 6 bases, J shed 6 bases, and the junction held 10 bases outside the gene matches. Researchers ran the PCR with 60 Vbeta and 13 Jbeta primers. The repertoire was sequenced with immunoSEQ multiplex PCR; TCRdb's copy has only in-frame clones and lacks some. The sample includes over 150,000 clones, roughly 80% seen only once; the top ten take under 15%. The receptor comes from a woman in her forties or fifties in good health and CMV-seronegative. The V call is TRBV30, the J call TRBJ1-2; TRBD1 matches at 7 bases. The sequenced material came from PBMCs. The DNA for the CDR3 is TGTGCCTGTACCGGGACAGCTAAGCATGGCTACACCTTC. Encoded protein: CACTGTAKHGYTF.